This T cell receptor (beta chain) was sequenced for a study of human T cells and chemical hapten exposure. The time point: patch test 1, 2 weeks after DPC sensitization. The treatment here: therapeutic diphenylcyclopropenone sensitization with weekly scalp DPC. This clonotype has just a few counts. Its specificity is unknown. Using its own MiXCR run on the RACE reads, TCRdb lists one record per CDR3 protein. The sample contains around 120,000 distinct CDR3 sequences, roughly 15% of which appear only once. General study findings and limits: TCRs at high frequency, those above 1 in 1000, did not change with DPC sensitization.

CDR3 length: 16 amino acids. CDR1 is MNHNY and CDR2 is SVGAGI in the germline V gene (reference sequence). V lost 5 bases to trimming and J lost 5 bases; unmatched junction nucleotides: 10. The chain has TRBV6-6 and TRBJ2-2, with 8 bases fitting TRBD2. The starting material was whole blood, obtained in connection with sensitization to the hapten diphenylcyclopropenone (DPC). The origin of this receptor is a young man with alopecia areata. Some clones in this sample may be carry-over from other donors' samples. CDR3: CASSRPTGGPTGELFF. The CDR3 bases are TGTGCCAGCAGTCGCCCCACGGGGGGGCCTACCGGGGAGCTGTTTTTT.